This TCR beta chain emerged from a study of cytomegalovirus exposure and HLA in healthy donors. The PCR contained 60 Vbeta and 13 Jbeta primers. Data came from immunoSEQ multiplex PCR; TCRdb stores just in-frame clones and leaves some out. The sample shows fewer than 250,000 clones, and roughly 0.98% sits with its ten largest clones. V was clipped by 3 bases and J by 5 bases, with 7 bases between them. The CDR3 is made up of 13 amino acids. Germline CDR1 is LNHDA and CDR2 is SQIVND (reference sequence). The source material was PBMCs. The TCR was taken from a woman aged 25 to 39 in good health and CMV-seropositive. V gene TRBV19 combines with J gene TRBJ1-4, with D uncertain. The CDR3 loop is CASSMPQNEKLFF. CDR3 nucleotides: TGTGCCAGTAGTATGCCCCAGAATGAAAAACTGTTTTTT.